What follows are 26 T cell receptor beta chains derived from one specimen sequenced in a study of cytomegalovirus exposure and HLA in healthy donors. The PCR employed 60 Vbeta primers together with 13 Jbeta primers. Repertoires were generated with immunoSEQ multiplex PCR, while TCRdb's copy carries only in-frame clones and drops some. The data show around 180,000 clones, approximately 88% seen once. The sample consisted of PBMCs. Source of these receptors: a boy younger than 18 in good health and CMV-seronegative.

V and J are TRBV5-4 and TRBJ2-7; 12 bases match TRBD2. Looked up from germline, CDR1 is SGHNT and CDR2 is YYREEE (reference sequence). The CDR3 has 14 residues. The ends lost 4 bases at V and 3 bases at J; junction bases unmatched: 2. Here the CDR3 reads CASSPGLAGYEQYF. The DNA of the CDR3 is TGTGCCAGCAGCCCGGGACTAGCGGGCTACGAGCAGTACTTC.

This clone was seen a single time. V usage is TRBV21-1 and J usage is TRBJ1-1; TRBD1, the table's D call, lacks a check against the DNA. TRBV21-1 counts as a pseudogene. This CDR3 is built from 16 residues. The CDR3 loop reads CASSSRGQGLHTEAFF. CDR3 DNA: TGTGCCAGCAGCAGTAGGGGACAGGGGCTTCACACTGAAGCTTTCTTT.

The gene calls are TRBV27 and TRBJ2-3, with D possibly TRBD1 on 5 matching bases. The CDR3 has 15 amino acids. Germline loops: CDR1 MNHEY, CDR2 SMNVEV (reference sequence). V dropped 0 bases and J dropped 2 bases, with 9 bases sitting between them. CDR3 DNA: TGTGCCAGCAGTTTATCCCAGGGTTCCACAGATACGCAGTATTTT. Translation: CASSLSQGSTDTQYF.

This clone was picked up one time. The V gene is TRBV10-2, the J gene TRBJ2-6, with D maybe TRBD1 (6 bases). V lost 3 bases to trimming and J lost 0 bases, with 12 bases between them. Per germline, CDR1 WSHSY and CDR2 SAAADI. This CDR3 is built from 17 residues. The CDR3, as DNA: TGCGCCAGCAGTGAATGGACAGTTAACTCTGGGGCCAACGTCCTGACTTTC. Translating it yields CASSEWTVNSGANVLTF.

The chain couples TRBV28 to TRBJ2-4; D possibly corresponds to TRBD1 (6 bases). Germline V CDR1 and CDR2: MDHEN, SYDVKM. Between the trimmed V and J ends, which lost 5 bases and 0 bases, there was a span of 17 bases. This CDR3 has 17 amino acids. In DNA form, the CDR3 reads TGTGCCAGCAGTCGGCAGGACAGAATACTAGCCAAAAACATTCAGTACTTC. Protein sequence: CASSRQDRILAKNIQYF.

V gene TRBV14 combines with J gene TRBJ1-1, with D uncertain. Germline V lookup: CDR1 SGHDN, CDR2 FVKESK. The CDR3 contains 14 residues. V was trimmed by 4 bases and J by 3 bases, leaving 12 bases between them. CDR3 residues: CASSPDNLYTEAFF. The CDR3 nucleotides are TGTGCCAGCAGCCCTGACAATCTTTACACTGAAGCTTTCTTT.

The chain carries TRBV4-3 and TRBJ2-3; the D gene is possibly TRBD2 (6 bases). The V end was cut by 1 base, the J end by 6 bases, with 20 bases between. Germline loops: CDR1 LGHNA, CDR2 YSLEER. CDR3 size: 17 residues. CDR3 bases: TGCGCCAGCAGCCAAGGTGCCCTAAGGCGGGGAGGTGATACGCAGTATTTT. Translating gives CASSQGALRRGGDTQYF.

The chain uses TRBV2 and TRBJ1-1; the D gene is possibly TRBD1 (5 bases). The CDR3 has 17 residues. The germline CDR1 and CDR2 sequences are SNHLY and FYNNEI. Trimming cost V 0 bases and J 1 base, with 15 bases left between them. The CDR3 region is CASSEALILQANTEAFF. The CDR3 DNA reads TGTGCCAGCAGTGAAGCGCTTATTTTACAGGCGAACACTGAAGCTTTCTTT.

This chain connects TRBV5-1 to TRBJ1-2; 12 bases match TRBD1. The CDR3 extends over 16 amino acids. Germline V gene sequence: CDR1 SGHRS, CDR2 YFSETQ. V shed 4 bases and J 3 bases; nucleotides not matched to a gene: 7. CDR3 loop: CASSPGQGAVDYGYTF. The CDR3 nucleotides are TGCGCCAGCAGCCCGGGACAGGGGGCGGTCGACTATGGCTACACCTTC.

In its sample, this clone was seen once. V gene TRBV4-1 combines with J gene TRBJ2-7, with a tentative D call TRBD2 (5 bases). Trimming stripped 5 bases from V and 6 bases from J, with 23 bases between. There are 16 residues in the CDR3. Germline V CDR1 and CDR2: MGHRA, YSYEKL. The CDR3 sequence: CASSLRNDKAVSEQYF. The CDR3 region has the DNA TGCGCCAGCAGCTTACGTAACGACAAAGCGGTCTCCGAGCAGTACTTC.

This clone was counted between two and nine times. The chain's CDR3 is CASSPGRTTEAFF. CDR3 coding DNA: TGTGCCAGCAGTCCCGGGAGGACGACTGAAGCTTTCTTT. This rearrangement joins TRBV27 to TRBJ1-1; D uncertain. This CDR3 spans 13 amino acids. V dropped 5 bases and J dropped 5 bases, with 12 bases sitting between them. CDR1 MNHEY and CDR2 SMNVEV come from the germline V gene (reference sequence).

The rearrangement uses TRBV11-3 and TRBJ2-3, with 8 bases matching TRBD2. Per the germline V gene, CDR1 is SGHNT and CDR2 is YENEEA. J lost 7 bases, V lost 1 base, and 10 bases had no gene match. The CDR3 spans 16 residues. In DNA, the CDR3 is TGTGCCAGCAGCTTAGGGCAAGCGGGGGAGGTAAATACGCAGTATTTT. It specifies CASSLGQAGEVNTQYF.

The CDR3 spells CASKPLGMGEQYF. CDR3 DNA: TGTGCCAGCAAACCACTCGGGATGGGCGAGCAGTACTTC. The chain uses TRBV27 and TRBJ2-7, with a weak D call TRBD2 (5 bases). Germline CDR1 MNHEY, CDR2 SMNVEV (reference sequence). The V gene lost 7 bases and the J gene lost 6 bases, with 16 bases spanning the gap. There are 13 residues in the CDR3.

The rearrangement links TRBV4-3 to TRBJ2-1; perhaps TRBD2 as D (7 bases). CDR1 is LGHNA and CDR2 is YSLEER in the germline V gene. Trimming pared 0 bases from V and 8 bases from J, leaving 17 bases between. CDR3 length equals 16 residues. The chain's CDR3 is CASSQDLGGLLYEQFF. The CDR3, as DNA: TGCGCCAGCAGCCAAGATTTGGGGGGGCTTCTCTATGAGCAGTTCTTC.

This clone has just one count. The genes are TRBV7-2 and TRBJ1-1; 7 bases match TRBD1. Germline trimming cut 5 bases from V and 1 base from J; bases unmatched to any gene: 10. The CDR3 loop spans 16 amino acids. From germline, CDR1 is SGHTA and CDR2 FQGNSA. The CDR3 reads CASSNSAQGGNTEAFF. The CDR3 nucleotides read TGTGCCAGCAGCAACTCCGCTCAGGGGGGGAACACTGAAGCTTTCTTT.

The rearrangement links TRBV6-1 to TRBJ1-4, with D uncertain. The ends were cut back, 5 bases at V and 0 bases at J, with 10 bases in the middle. The CDR3 contains 15 residues. Germline-derived CDR1 and CDR2 are MNHNS and SASEGT. The CDR3 sequence: CASSPLQATNEKLFF. The DNA for the CDR3 is TGTGCCAGCAGTCCGCTCCAGGCAACTAATGAAAAACTGTTTTTT.

This rearrangement joins TRBV5-6 to TRBJ1-2, with 8 bases lining up with TRBD1. This CDR3 has 16 residues. V gave up 0 bases and J gave up 5 bases; unmatched junction bases: 9. From germline, CDR1 is SGHDT and CDR2 YYEEEE. Here the CDR3 DNA reads TGTGCCAGCAGCTTGGTCCCCGGGACAGGATCGTATGGCTACACCTTC. The encoded protein is CASSLVPGTGSYGYTF.

The chain joins TRBV6-5 to TRBJ1-2; 8 bases line up with TRBD1. CDR3 length equals 14 residues. V shed 5 bases, J shed 8 bases, and the junction held 10 bases outside the gene matches. Germline CDR1 reads MNHEY; CDR2 reads SVGAGI. CDR3 DNA: TGTGCCAGCAGTCTGCGACAGGGGATCGGCGGCTACACCTTC. Its protein is CASSLRQGIGGYTF.

This clone was recorded once. This chain joins TRBV4-3 and TRBJ1-6, with D maybe TRBD1 (5 bases). Germline V lookup: CDR1 LGHNA, CDR2 YSLEER. V lost 0 bases and J lost 0, with 12 bases in between. CDR3 size: 18 residues. The CDR3 here is CASSQDPPDSSYNSPLHF. As DNA, the CDR3 is TGCGCCAGCAGCCAAGATCCCCCCGACAGCTCCTATAATTCACCCCTCCACTTT.

This chain connects TRBV11-3 to TRBJ2-1, with 8 bases that match TRBD2. This CDR3 spans 13 amino acids. The V gene end was trimmed by 5 bases and the J gene end by 9 bases; junction bases not matched to a gene: 6. Germline V gives CDR1 SGHNT, CDR2 YENEEA. The DNA for the CDR3 is TGTGCCAGCAGCAAGCGGGAGTTGAGTGAGCAGTTCTTC. Its translation is CASSKRELSEQFF.

J is TRBJ1-4 and V is TRBV30; TRBD1 matches at 9 bases. Germline V lookup: CDR1 GTSNPN, CDR2 SVGIG (reference sequence). Trimming removed 1 base from V and 5 bases from J; junction bases left unmatched: 5. CDR3 length: 15 residues. The CDR3: CAWSGKGQGNEKLFF. The CDR3 nucleotides read TGTGCCTGGAGTGGTAAGGGACAGGGAAATGAAAAACTGTTTTTT.

V is TRBV7-3 and J is TRBJ2-3; the match to TRBD2 covers 12 bases. This CDR3 is built from 16 residues. Looked up from germline, CDR1 is SGHTA and CDR2 is FQGTGA. The trim removed 5 bases at V and 8 bases at J, leaving 11 bases unmatched. CDR3 DNA: TGTGCCAGCAGCCCCAGCTCTAGCGGGAGGGCCCGTACGCAGTATTTT. Encoded protein: CASSPSSSGRARTQYF.

This chain connects TRBV9 to TRBJ1-1, with D maybe TRBD1 (6 bases). Germline V gene sequence: CDR1 SGDLS, CDR2 YYNGEE. V was clipped by 4 bases and J by 1 base, with 11 bases between them. This CDR3 comprises 14 residues. CDR3 protein: CASSPGVKNTEAFF. CDR3 sequence (DNA): TGTGCCAGCAGCCCAGGGGTTAAGAACACTGAAGCTTTCTTT.

The rearrangement links TRBV28 to TRBJ1-1; D not resolved. V was shortened by 0 bases and J by 3 bases, with 8 bases between the two germline ends. The CDR3 is 14 residues long. Germline CDR1 is MDHEN and CDR2 is SYDVKM. CDR3 nucleotide sequence: TGTGCCAGCAGTTTATGGGCACAACACACTGAAGCTTTCTTT. Translating it yields CASSLWAQHTEAFF. The complete variable domain, with remaining parts taken from reference TRBV28 and TRBJ1-1, reads DVKVTQSSRYLVKRTGEKVFLECVQDMDHENMFWYRQDPGLGLRLIYFSYDVKMKEKGDIPEGYSVSREKKERFSLILESASTNQTSMYLCASSLWAQHTEAFFGQGTRLTVV.

This chain uses TRBV5-4 with TRBJ1-2, with no clear D. V gave up 4 bases and J gave up 8 bases, with 12 bases separating them. The CDR3 extends over 12 amino acids. Germline V gene sequence: CDR1 SGHNT, CDR2 YYREEE (reference sequence). CDR3 residues: CASSVESRGYTF. The CDR3 DNA sequence: TGTGCCAGCAGCGTAGAATCACGCGGCTACACCTTC.

V usage is TRBV9 and J usage is TRBJ1-6, with D perhaps matching TRBD1 (6 bases). The V gene lost 2 bases and the J gene lost 6 bases, with 9 bases spanning the gap. Germline V gene lookup returns CDR1 SGDLS and CDR2 YYNGEE. The CDR3 runs 14 residues. This CDR3 reads CASSVRGTNSPLHF. The DNA of the CDR3 is TGTGCCAGCAGCGTCAGGGGTACTAATTCACCCCTCCACTTT.